Detailed here is one TCR beta chain. These data originate in a study of blood T cell repertoires in COVID-19. At the level of the study: The analysed material was cDNA or gDNA that came from T cells, B-cell-depleted T cells, or PBMCs.

V was trimmed by 6 bases and J by 0 bases, leaving 12 bases between them. The CDR3 runs 15 residues. CDR1 MNHEY and CDR2 SVGAGI come from the germline V gene. As originally analysed: Amplification of reference gene primers was used by the study to estimate nucleated cell counts. Libraries were prepared by immunoSEQ multiplex PCR; TCRdb keeps only in-frame clonotypes and omits some of them. That table furnishes V, J and clone size, whereas the DNA furnished D and trimming. The table lists some 350,000 clones, around 80% of them singletons, with 2.5% to 3% in the top ten. This sequence was found in a man aged 25-40 years with active or convalescent COVID-19. The chain carries TRBV6-5 and TRBJ2-1; perhaps TRBD2 as D (6 bases). Material for sequencing was peripheral blood. DNA of the CDR3: TGTGCCAGCAGCCCCGGGGGACCCTCCTACAATGAGCAGTTCTTC. Protein sequence: CASSPGGPSYNEQFF.